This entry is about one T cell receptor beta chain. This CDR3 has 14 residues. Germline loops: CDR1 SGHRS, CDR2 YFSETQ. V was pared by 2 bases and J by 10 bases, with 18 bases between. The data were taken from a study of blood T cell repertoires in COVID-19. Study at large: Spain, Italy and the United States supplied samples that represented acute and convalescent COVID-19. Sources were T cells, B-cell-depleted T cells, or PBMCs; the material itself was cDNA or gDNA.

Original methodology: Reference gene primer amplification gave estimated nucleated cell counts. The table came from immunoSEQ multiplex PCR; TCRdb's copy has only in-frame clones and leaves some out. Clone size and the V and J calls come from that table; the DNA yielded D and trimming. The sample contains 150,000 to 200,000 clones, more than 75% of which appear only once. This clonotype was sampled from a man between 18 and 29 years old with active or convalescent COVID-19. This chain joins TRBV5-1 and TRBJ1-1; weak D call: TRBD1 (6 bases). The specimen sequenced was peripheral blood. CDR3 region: CASSLGGAGGRAFF. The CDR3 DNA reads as TGCGCCAGCAGCTTAGGAGGCGCGGGGGGGCGAGCTTTCTTT.